This TCR beta chain is from a study of T cells in Graves' hyperthyroidism and ophthalmopathy. Findings and limits, study-wide: Researchers found most expanded thyroid clonotypes above 0.001 in blood as well. Model output signaled ophthalmopathy a median approximately 6 months ahead of onset.

RNA transcripts provided the source from which TCR beta CDR3 regions were amplified. Carried out on the TCR CDR3, a first-round RT-PCR used the HTBI primer set. TCRdb redid the calling of the multiplex PCR reads with MiXCR, one entry per CDR3 protein. The sample shows some 570,000 distinct CDR3 sequences, about 14% of them seen only once. Each ophthalmopathy patient scored at least 3 on the Clinical Activity Score and at least 4 on NOSPECS grade, with duration under 3 months. PBMCs were obtained from about 9 ml fresh peripheral blood. This clonotype was recorded at least ten times. Its specificity is unknown. This CDR3 spans 13 amino acids. CDR1 and CDR2 from the germline V gene are SGHAT and FQNNGV. V lost 4 bases, J lost 8 bases, and 6 bases stayed unmatched.

The genes are TRBV11-2 and TRBJ1-2; 8 bases match TRBD1. Material: blood. The receptor was derived from a woman younger than 30 with Graves' ophthalmopathy. The CDR3 region is CASSSGTGDGYTF. CDR3 sequence (DNA): TGTGCCAGCAGCTCCGGGACAGGTGACGGCTACACCTTC.